This T cell receptor (beta chain) was documented in a study of technical replicates of blood from a few donors. The CDR3 is 16 amino acids. V lost 0 bases and J 4 bases, leaving 12 bases between the germline ends. CDR1 is SGHTA, CDR2 FQGNSA, per germline. Repertoires were generated with immunoSEQ multiplex PCR, while TCRdb's copy carries only in-frame clones and drops some. The profile shows around 69,000 clones, around 85% of them singletons. The chain employs TRBV7-2 and TRBJ2-2; possibly TRBD2 for D (6 bases). Sequencing input: PBMCs. The receptor was isolated from a human donor in good health. Some clones in this sample may be carry-over from other donors' samples. Here the CDR3 reads CASSLARLESTGELFF. The CDR3 DNA sequence: TGTGCCAGCAGCTTAGCGCGACTAGAGAGCACCGGGGAGCTGTTTTTT. Full variable domain (outside the CDR3, taken from reference TRBV7-2 and TRBJ2-2): GAGVSQSPSNKVTEKGKDVELRCDPISGHTALYWYRQSLGQGLEFLIYFQGNSAPDKSGLPSDRFSAERTGGSVSTLTIQRTQQEDSAVYLCASSLARLESTGELFFGEGSRLTVL.